The 17 T cell receptor beta chains below come from one sample, sequenced in a study of cytomegalovirus exposure and HLA in healthy donors. The PCR employed 60 Vbeta primers together with 13 Jbeta primers. Data came from immunoSEQ multiplex PCR; TCRdb stores just in-frame clones and leaves some out. Among about 150,000 clones listed, under 85% were seen once. The sequenced material came from PBMCs. All receptors come from a woman between 18 and 29 years old in good health and CMV-seropositive.

This clone was seen only a few times. The chain uses TRBV5-6 and TRBJ2-5; D call uncertain. The CDR3 totals 15 residues. Germline CDR1 and CDR2: SGHDT and YYEEEE. Trimming shortened V by 1 base and J by 2 bases, and 12 bases separated the two germline ends. CDR3 nucleotide sequence: TGTGCCAGCAGCTTGTCTGGGCCGGCTCAAGAGACCCAGTACTTC. Translation gives CASSLSGPAQETQYF. The variable domain in full, with the rest retrieved from reference TRBV5-6 and TRBJ2-5, is DAGVTQSPTHLIKTRGQQVTLRCSPKSGHDTVSWYQQALGQGPQFIFQYYEEEERQRGNFPDRFSGHQFPNYSSELNVNALLLGDSALYLCASSLSGPAQETQYFGPGTRLLVL.

This clone was seen a handful of times. The junction shows a germline mismatch at one end, possibly a read error. J is TRBJ2-1 and V is TRBV7-7, with 9 bases lining up with TRBD1. Germline CDR1 is SSHAT and CDR2 is FNYEAQ (reference sequence). CDR3 length: 18 amino acids. As DNA, the CDR3 is TGTGCTAGCAGCCCCAAGACAGGGGGAGCCACAATTAACAATGAGCAGTTCTTC. It yields the protein CASSPKTGGATINNEQFF.

This clone has a handful of counts. The chain carries TRBV7-8 and TRBJ1-2, with D possibly TRBD1 on 5 matching bases. Looked up from germline, CDR1 is SGHVS and CDR2 is FQNEAQ. Trimming stripped 5 bases from V and 6 bases from J, with 13 bases between. The CDR3 consists of 13 residues. Here the CDR3 reads CASSPDPGDGYTF. DNA of the CDR3: TGTGCCAGCAGCCCAGACCCGGGGGATGGCTACACCTTC.

CDR3 protein: CASSLGDTGFFTEAFF. DNA for the CDR3: TGCGCCAGCAGCTTGGGTGATACAGGGTTCTTCACTGAAGCTTTCTTT. The chain links TRBV5-1 to TRBJ1-1; weak D call: TRBD1 (6 bases). The germline V and J ends were trimmed by 0 bases and 4 bases, with 16 bases remaining between them. The CDR3 has 16 residues. Per germline, CDR1 SGHRS and CDR2 YFSETQ.

In its sample, this clone was seen a few times. CDR3 nucleotides: TGCGCCAGCAGCCAAGAAAGGACAACTGGAAACACCATATATTTT. This encodes CASSQERTTGNTIYF. The V call is TRBV4-3, the J call TRBJ1-3, with D perhaps matching TRBD1 (5 bases). Trimming took 0 bases from V and 2 from J, leaving 8 bases between them. The CDR3 contains 15 residues. Germline V gene data show CDR1 as LGHNA and CDR2 as YSLEER.

The V and J genes are TRBV5-5 and TRBJ2-5; maybe TRBD2 (6 bases). V lost 4 bases and J lost 5, with 18 bases in between. CDR1 SGHKS and CDR2 YYEKEE come from the germline V gene (reference sequence). The CDR3 contains 15 residues. CDR3 DNA: TGTGCCAGCAGCGAGGGCCCGGGGGATGGGGAGACCCAGTACTTC. Translation: CASSEGPGDGETQYF.

The chain has TRBV4-2 and TRBJ1-4; TRBD1 aligns across 9 bases. Losses at the gene ends were 0 bases for V and 7 bases for J; bases not matched to a gene: 12. The CDR3 runs 18 residues. Germline CDR1 LGHNA, CDR2 YNFKEQ. The CDR3 DNA is TGTGCCAGCAGCCAAGATTTTTCTCACGGGACAGGGATTGAAAAACTGTTTTTT. Translating gives CASSQDFSHGTGIEKLFF.

The genes are TRBV7-9 and TRBJ1-2; weak D call: TRBD1 (6 bases). Trimming left V 1 base short and J 0 bases short, with 9 bases between. The CDR3 runs 15 residues. The germline V gene encodes CDR1 SEHNR and CDR2 FQNEAQ (reference sequence). The DNA for the CDR3 is TGTGCCAGCAGCTTAGTAGGGGGAGCTAACTATGGCTACACCTTC. As protein: CASSLVGGANYGYTF.

This rearrangement joins TRBV10-3 to TRBJ2-7; 7 nucleotides align to TRBD1. The junction had 2 bases not matched to a gene; V was cut back by 6 bases and J by 3 bases. The CDR3 has 12 amino acids. Germline values: CDR1 ENHRY, CDR2 SYGVKD. The CDR3 region has the DNA TGTGCCATCAGCCGGGACAGCTACGAGCAGTACTTC. This sequence encodes CAISRDSYEQYF.

This clone showed up just a few times. The V and J genes are TRBV7-3 and TRBJ1-1; 9 bases are shared with TRBD1. Germline assignment: CDR1 SGHTA and CDR2 FQGTGA. This CDR3 spans 13 amino acids. The V gene end was trimmed by 4 bases and the J gene end by 6 bases; junction bases not matched to a gene: 3. The CDR3 loop is CASSSTGGPEAFF. In DNA, the CDR3 is TGTGCCAGCAGCTCGACAGGGGGACCTGAAGCTTTCTTT.

The genes are TRBV28 and TRBJ2-5, with D maybe TRBD1 (7 bases). CDR3 length equals 13 residues. Germline CDR1 reads MDHEN; CDR2 reads SYDVKM. V dropped 6 bases and J dropped 5 bases, with 13 bases sitting between them. The CDR3 DNA reads as TGTGCCAGCAGAGGAGGGGGCCGGGAGACCCAGTACTTC. Protein: CASRGGGRETQYF.

The sample holds a few counts of this clone. This rearrangement joins TRBV29-1 to TRBJ2-1; D might be TRBD2 (5 bases). CDR3 size: 15 residues. CDR1 and CDR2 from the germline V gene are SQVTM and ANQGSEA. Trimming removed 0 bases from V and 0 bases from J, with 9 bases in between. The CDR3 is CSVEDGRSSYNEQFF. The CDR3 coding sequence is TGCAGCGTTGAAGATGGGAGAAGCTCCTACAATGAGCAGTTCTTC.

The rearrangement joins TRBV6-6 to TRBJ2-5; D possibly corresponds to TRBD2 (6 bases). The length of the CDR3 is 13 residues. The germline V and J ends were trimmed by 6 bases and 5 bases, with 13 bases remaining between them. Germline assignment: CDR1 MNHNY and CDR2 SVGAGI (reference sequence). Here the CDR3 reads CASSYAGRETQYF. CDR3 nucleotide sequence: TGTGCCAGCAGCTACGCGGGGAGGGAGACCCAGTACTTC.

This chain connects TRBV5-1 to TRBJ2-1; 10 nucleotides match TRBD2. V lost 4 bases to trimming and J lost 2 bases; unmatched junction nucleotides: 6. CDR3 length: 16 amino acids. Germline assignment: CDR1 SGHRS and CDR2 YFSETQ. Written as DNA, the CDR3 is TGCGCCAGCAGCCCCATACTAGCGGGGACCTACAATGAGCAGTTCTTC. It codes for CASSPILAGTYNEQFF. The full variable domain, completed using reference TRBV5-1 and TRBJ2-1, is KAGVTQTPRYLIKTRGQQVTLSCSPISGHRSVSWYQQTPGQGLQFLFEYFSETQRNKGNFPGRFSGRQFSNSRSEMNVSTLELGDSALYLCASSPILAGTYNEQFFGPGTRLTVL.

The chain has TRBV11-2 and TRBJ2-3; 10 bases fit TRBD1. The CDR3 consists of 14 residues. Trimming removed 6 bases from V and 3 bases from J; junction bases left unmatched: 3. Germline CDR1 and CDR2: SGHAT and FQNNGV. DNA of the CDR3: TGTGCCAGCAGTCGGGACAGGGGAACAGATACGCAGTATTTT. It codes for CASSRDRGTDTQYF.

The genes are TRBV9 and TRBJ2-5, with D maybe TRBD1 (5 bases). Germline lookup yields CDR1 SGDLS and CDR2 YYNGEE. Trimming left V 0 bases short and J 5 bases short, with 14 bases between. The CDR3 has 15 amino acids. The CDR3 coding sequence is TGTGCCAGCAGCGTAGGGCAGGGTTCTCCTGAGACCCAGTACTTC. Translated, it gives CASSVGQGSPETQYF.

The CDR3 coding sequence is TGTGCCAGCAGCGCGGAACCCGGGACTAGCGAGTACTTC. This translates into CASSAEPGTSEYF. The genes are TRBV9 and TRBJ2-7; 10 nucleotides match TRBD2. The V gene's germline CDR1 is SGDLS and CDR2 YYNGEE. CDR3 size: 13 residues. V gave up 3 bases and J gave up 11 bases; unmatched junction bases: 8. The entire variable domain, with the rest obtained from reference TRBV9 and TRBJ2-7, is as follows: DSGVTQTPKHLITATGQRVTLRCSPRSGDLSVYWYQQSLDQGLQFLIQYYNGEERAKGNILERFSAQQFPDLHSELNLSSLELGDSALYFCASSAEPGTSEYFGPGTRLTVT.